The 8 T cell receptor beta chains given below trace back to one sample, sequenced in a study of T cells in localized non-small cell lung cancer. The protocol was immunoSEQ multiplex PCR, while the TCRdb copy is restricted to in-frame clones and leaves out a portion. The table has 2,500 to 3,000 clones, roughly 24% seen once. This material consisted of lung tumor tissue, taken before any cancer treatment. The receptors originated from a male donor aged 60 or older with stage I lung adenocarcinoma.

This clone came up a few times. The rearrangement joins TRBV11-3 to TRBJ2-7, with 9 nucleotides matching TRBD2. Trimming removed 6 bases from V and 2 bases from J; junction bases left unmatched: 11. In germline, CDR1 is SGHNT, CDR2 YENEEA. The CDR3 sequence is 16 residues long. CDR3 DNA: TGTGCCAGCAGACCTACCTCTAGCGGGGAGGCCTACGAGCAGTACTTC. Translating gives CASRPTSSGEAYEQYF.

In this sample, this clone is large. This chain uses TRBV14 with TRBJ1-3, with D hard to call. V dropped 1 base and J dropped 2 bases, with 6 bases sitting between them. Germline values: CDR1 SGHDN, CDR2 FVKESK. The CDR3 covers 14 residues. The CDR3 nucleotides read TGTGCCAGCAGCCAAGTGTCGCCTGGAAACACCATATATTTT. Protein product: CASSQVSPGNTIYF. Looking up the rest from reference TRBV14 and TRBJ1-3 gives the full variable domain: EAGVTQFPSHSVIEKGQTVTLRCDPISGHDNLYWYRRVMGKEIKFLLHFVKESKQDESGMPNNRFLAERTGGTYSTLKVQPAELEDSGVYFCASSQVSPGNTIYFGEGSWLTVV.

This clone was seen a few times. The CDR3 DNA sequence: TGTGCCTGGAGTGTTAGCCAGGGTACTGAAGCTTTCTTT. It specifies CAWSVSQGTEAFF. The gene calls are TRBV30 and TRBJ1-1; TRBD1 is a possible D gene (5 bases). Trimming left V 0 bases short and J 5 bases short, with 10 bases between. The length of the CDR3 is 13 residues. Per germline, CDR1 GTSNPN and CDR2 SVGIG (reference sequence).

This clone was counted between two and nine times. The CDR3 DNA is TGTGCCAGCATTGAGGGGCTCCACGAGCAGTACTTC. This sequence encodes CASIEGLHEQYF. The chain is built from TRBV2 and TRBJ2-7, with D tentatively TRBD1 or TRBD2 (5 bases each). Trimming took 7 bases from V and 5 from J, leaving 12 bases between them. CDR3 size: 12 residues. Germline V gene lookup returns CDR1 SNHLY and CDR2 FYNNEI.

This sequence joins TRBV15 and TRBJ1-3; possibly TRBD1 for D (6 bases). Trimming took 3 bases from V and 4 from J, leaving 13 bases between them. The germline V gene has CDR1 LNHNV and CDR2 YYDKDF (reference sequence). This CDR3 spans 15 amino acids. CDR3 DNA sequence: TGTGCCACCAGCAGGACCTCGGACAGCGGAAACACCATATATTTT. Protein product: CATSRTSDSGNTIYF.

CDR3 in DNA: TGTGCCAGCAGTTCAATACAGGGGGCAGGGATGAACACTGAAGCTTTCTTT. Translation gives CASSSIQGAGMNTEAFF. The gene calls are TRBV6-8 and TRBJ1-1; 9 nucleotides align to TRBD1. V shed 4 bases and J 0 bases; nucleotides not matched to a gene: 9. The CDR3 spans 17 residues. The germline V gene has CDR1 MNHGY and CDR2 SAAAGT.

This clone was observed a few times. Written as DNA, the CDR3 is TGTGCCAGCAGCTTAGGGGGACAGGGAGGCTACGAGCAGTACTTC. This encodes CASSLGGQGGYEQYF. This sequence joins TRBV11-3 and TRBJ2-7; the match to TRBD1 covers 9 bases. Germline CDR1 reads SGHNT; CDR2 reads YENEEA. V lost 1 base and J lost 3; bases outside the gene matches: 4. The CDR3 covers 15 residues.

This clone turned up a few times. This rearrangement joins TRBV9 to TRBJ1-1, with TRBD1 matching over 7 bases. The CDR3 runs to 16 residues. Per the germline V gene, CDR1 is SGDLS and CDR2 is YYNGEE. V shed 3 bases, J shed 5 bases, and the junction held 13 bases outside the gene matches. The CDR3 loop reads CASSAPGGTERTEAFF. The CDR3 DNA reads as TGTGCCAGCAGCGCCCCCGGGGGGACAGAAAGGACTGAAGCTTTCTTT.